Below, 26 T cell receptor beta chains from the same sample are listed, as sequenced in a study of HIV-infected patients and healthy controls. No cell fractionation was done, so the repertoire covers all unsorted peripheral blood T cells. Reverse transcription used roughly 480 ng RNA and constant-region primers for alpha and beta. Alpha and beta chain libraries were made separately by chain-specific third strand synthesis with multiplexing indices. TCRdb processed the 5' RACE reads anew with MiXCR; each CDR3 protein has one entry. The repertoire holds about 6,000 distinct CDR3 sequences, with roughly 10% as singletons. The sample was blood, taken before antiretroviral therapy. These receptors came from an adult with HIV infection.

This clonotype was recorded a few times. This chain links TRBV7-8 with TRBJ1-6, with 9 positions matching TRBD1. CDR3 length: 16 amino acids. Germline V gives CDR1 SGHVS, CDR2 FQNEAQ. V was clipped by 1 base and J by 9 bases; unmatched bases: 7. The CDR3, as DNA: TGTGCCAGCAGCTTAGGTCCGGGGACAGGGTCTTCACCCCTCCACTTT. Residues: CASSLGPGTGSSPLHF.

Only a few counts were recorded for this clonotype. The gene calls are TRBV19 and TRBJ2-5; D not resolved. Looked up from germline, CDR1 is LNHDA and CDR2 is SQIVND (reference sequence). This CDR3 comprises 13 residues. V lost 7 bases, J lost 2 bases, and 11 bases lay in between. The CDR3: CASTSTRQETQYF. In DNA form, the CDR3 reads TGTGCCAGTACCTCGACCAGACAAGAGACCCAGTACTTC.

Sample share makes this clonotype medium-sized. This chain links TRBV7-9 with TRBJ2-3; TRBD2 aligns across 10 bases. Germline CDR1 is SEHNR and CDR2 is FQNEAQ (reference sequence). This CDR3 is 15 amino acids long. V shed 7 bases, J shed 2 bases, and the junction held 6 bases outside the gene matches. The CDR3 region has the DNA TGTGCCAGCACCCCAGCGGGGGGGTTCACAGATACGCAGTATTTT. Translating gives CASTPAGGFTDTQYF.

This chain joins TRBV7-9 and TRBJ2-1, with unresolved D. This CDR3 is built from 12 residues. V lost 5 bases to trimming and J lost 8 bases, with 10 bases between them. CDR1 SEHNR and CDR2 FQNEAQ come from the germline V gene (reference sequence). The CDR3 sequence is CASSPRYDEQFF. The CDR3 DNA is TGTGCCAGCAGCCCGAGGTATGATGAGCAGTTCTTC.

This clonotype was observed many times. In DNA, the CDR3 is TGTGCCAGCAGCCCGATGGGATTAGCCAAAAACATTCAGTACTTC. This encodes CASSPMGLAKNIQYF. The chain is built from TRBV13 and TRBJ2-4; no clear D. The CDR3 runs to 15 residues. Germline V gene sequence: CDR1 PRHDT, CDR2 FYEKMQ (reference sequence). V lost 5 bases and J lost 0, with 11 bases in between.

Sample share makes this clonotype medium-sized. The CDR3 DNA reads TGTGCCAGCAGCCCAGGGGGCAGCTCTGGAAACACCATATATTTT. Translating it yields CASSPGGSSGNTIYF. J is TRBJ1-3 and V is TRBV7-9; 8 bases match TRBD1. Germline V lookup: CDR1 SEHNR, CDR2 FQNEAQ (reference sequence). The CDR3 totals 15 residues. With 5 bases clipped from V and 0 bases from J, the junction kept 3 bases outside the gene matches. The complete variable domain, with remaining parts taken from reference TRBV7-9 and TRBJ1-3, reads DTGVSQNPRHKITKRGQNVTFRCDPISEHNRLYWYRQTLGQGPEFLTYFQNEAQLEKSRLLSDRFSAERPKGSFSTLEIQRTEQGDSAMYLCASSPGGSSGNTIYFGEGSWLTVV.

This clonotype ranks as medium-sized (0.01 to 0.1%). This rearrangement joins TRBV10-3 to TRBJ2-7; 7 nucleotides match TRBD1. Unmatched junction bases numbered 8, after V lost 2 bases and J lost 4 bases. The CDR3 contains 15 residues. Germline CDR1 and CDR2: ENHRY and SYGVKD. CDR3 nucleotide sequence: TGTGCCATCAGTGAGACCGGGACAGAGAGATACGAGCAGTACTTC. This encodes CAISETGTERYEQYF.

In its sample, this clonotype was seen many times. The chain joins TRBV9 to TRBJ1-4; 10 nucleotides agree with TRBD1. Germline CDR1 and CDR2: SGDLS and YYNGEE. The trim removed 4 bases at V and 7 bases at J, leaving 7 bases unmatched. The CDR3 runs 15 residues. This chain's CDR3 is CASSSRQGATEKLFF. The CDR3 DNA is TGTGCCAGCAGCTCCCGACAGGGGGCAACTGAAAAACTGTTTTTT.

This clonotype was observed many times. The chain has TRBV20-1 and TRBJ2-7; D is ambiguous. This CDR3 is built from 17 residues. Trimming removed 3 bases from V and 2 bases from J, with 23 bases in between. Germline CDR1 is DFQATT and CDR2 is SNEGSKA (reference sequence). CDR3 sequence reads: CSASLSGSRSRPYEQYF. As DNA, the CDR3 is TGCAGTGCTAGTTTGTCAGGCAGTCGGAGCAGGCCCTACGAGCAGTACTTC.

This clonotype is medium-sized (0.01 to 0.1%) within its sample. The rearrangement joins TRBV7-9 to TRBJ1-1; D may be TRBD1 (6 bases). Trimming cost V 2 bases and J 6 bases, with 10 bases left between them. The CDR3 covers 13 residues. Germline CDR1 and CDR2: SEHNR and FQNEAQ (reference sequence). The CDR3 protein is CASSLRGNAEAFF. CDR3 sequence (DNA): TGTGCCAGCAGCTTAAGGGGGAATGCTGAAGCTTTCTTT.

Points on this clonotype: A much larger clone differs by one base, so this may be a read error. V is TRBV10-2 and J is TRBJ2-1, with 8 bases identical to TRBD1. Germline lookup yields CDR1 WSHSY and CDR2 SAAADI. The CDR3 is 15 amino acids. CDR3 sequence: CARSGSTRQGNEQFF. CDR3 coding DNA: TGCGCCAGAAGTGGGTCCACTAGACAGGGGAATGAGCAGTTCTTC.

This clonotype was recorded at least ten times. The chain combines TRBV7-2 with TRBJ2-1, with 10 bases identical to TRBD2. The CDR3 length is 15 residues. The germline V gene has CDR1 SGHTA and CDR2 FQGNSA. The ends lost 2 bases at V and 9 bases at J; junction bases unmatched: 7. CDR3 residues: CASSLTASGGGEQFF. The CDR3 DNA follows: TGTGCCAGCAGCTTAACGGCTAGCGGGGGTGGTGAGCAGTTCTTC. The full variable domain, in which reference TRBV7-2 and TRBJ2-1 provide the parts outside the CDR3, is GAGVSQSPSNKVTEKGKDVELRCDPISGHTALYWYRQSLGQGLEFLIYFQGNSAPDKSGLPSDRFSAERTGGSVSTLTIQRTQQEDSAVYLCASSLTASGGGEQFFGPGTRLTVL.

The chain employs TRBV7-3 and TRBJ2-6, with D uncertain. This CDR3 comprises 15 residues. Per the germline V gene, CDR1 is SGHTA and CDR2 is FQGTGA. Trimming left V 0 bases short and J 1 base short, with 4 bases between. In DNA, the CDR3 is TGTGCCAGCAGCTTAACGGTATCTGGGGCCAACGTCCTGACTTTC. Its translation: CASSLTVSGANVLTF. Based on the CDR3 plus reference TRBV7-3 and TRBJ2-6, the full variable domain is GAGVSQTPSNKVTEKGKYVELRCDPISGHTALYWYRQSLGQGPEFLIYFQGTGAADDSGLPNDRFFAVRPEGSVSTLKIQRTERGDSAVYLCASSLTVSGANVLTFGAGSRLTVL.

The table lists this clonotype with a few counts. The chain employs TRBV7-6 and TRBJ1-1; no clear D gene. In germline, CDR1 is SGHVS, CDR2 FNYEAQ. V lost 5 bases to trimming and J lost 11 bases, with 15 bases between them. The CDR3 spans 12 residues. In DNA form, the CDR3 reads TGTGCCAGCAGCGAAAGACCCTTGGCCGCTTTCTTT. Protein sequence: CASSERPLAAFF.

Within the sample, this clonotype is medium-sized. This sequence joins TRBV28 and TRBJ2-7; D perhaps matches TRBD1 (6 bases). The CDR3 has 12 residues. CDR1 is MDHEN and CDR2 is SYDVKM in the germline V gene. Trimming pared 2 bases from V and 5 bases from J, leaving 7 bases between. The DNA for the CDR3 is TGTGCCAGCAGTTTAGGGACAAACGAGCAGTACTTC. Translated, it gives CASSLGTNEQYF.

In its sample, this clonotype was seen many times. The rearrangement links TRBV4-1 to TRBJ2-7, with D hard to call. The CDR3 is 13 amino acids. Deletions cut 4 bases from V and 3 bases from J, with 10 bases between. Germline-derived CDR1 and CDR2 are MGHRA and YSYEKL. CDR3 in amino acids: CASSPGRYYEQYF. The CDR3 region has the DNA TGCGCCAGCAGCCCCGGACGATACTACGAGCAGTACTTC.

By sample share, this clonotype is medium-sized (0.01 to 0.1%). This chain uses TRBV6-5 with TRBJ1-6; D perhaps matches TRBD1 (6 bases). Germline lookup yields CDR1 MNHEY and CDR2 SVGAGI. The length of the CDR3 is 15 residues. V was cut by 8 bases and J by 14 bases, with 25 bases left in between. For the CDR3, the DNA is TGTGCCAGCGGTTCCCGGACAGTGGTTCTTGGGACCCTCCACTTT. Protein sequence: CASGSRTVVLGTLHF.

This clonotype was found a few times. The chain has TRBV7-2 and TRBJ1-5, with D uncertain. Trimming removed 1 base from V and 0 bases from J, with 1 base in between. CDR3 size: 13 residues. Germline values: CDR1 SGHTA, CDR2 FQGNSA. The CDR3 DNA is TGTGCCAGCAGCTTAGTTAGCAATCAGCCCCAGCATTTT. Protein: CASSLVSNQPQHF.

By frequency in the sample, this clonotype is medium-sized. The rearrangement uses TRBV27 and TRBJ1-6; D is undetermined. The CDR3 runs 13 residues. Trimming pared 9 bases from V and 8 bases from J, leaving 14 bases between. CDR1 is MNHEY, CDR2 SMNVEV, per germline (reference sequence). The CDR3 loop is CASTWTAHSPLHF. DNA for the CDR3: TGTGCCAGTACCTGGACGGCACATTCACCCCTCCACTTT.

This chain's CDR3 is CASSQSGGHYNEQFF. For the CDR3, the DNA is TGTGCCAGCAGTCAGAGCGGGGGCCATTACAATGAGCAGTTCTTC. The chain combines TRBV6-5 with TRBJ2-1, with 8 bases that match TRBD2. Trimming removed 5 bases from V and 4 bases from J; junction bases left unmatched: 7. The V gene's germline CDR1 is MNHEY and CDR2 SVGAGI. The CDR3 is made up of 15 amino acids.

This clonotype is classed as medium-sized (0.01 to 0.1%). The chain is built from TRBV6-5 and TRBJ2-7; D not resolved. The CDR3 totals 11 residues. Trimming removed 2 bases at V and 8 bases at J, with 7 bases between. Germline V gene sequence: CDR1 MNHEY, CDR2 SVGAGI. CDR3 in DNA: TGTGCCAGCAGTTACGGTGGGAAGCAGTACTTC. It encodes CASSYGGKQYF.

The chain combines TRBV2 with TRBJ2-5, with 8 bases matching TRBD1. CDR3 length: 16 amino acids. CDR1 is SNHLY and CDR2 is FYNNEI in the germline V gene. Trimming at V came to 6 bases and at J to 5 bases, leaving 14 bases not matched to a gene. The chain's CDR3 is CASRDGQGFILETQYF. The CDR3 bases are TGTGCCAGCAGAGACGGACAGGGCTTCATTCTTGAGACCCAGTACTTC.

By sample fraction, this clonotype is medium-sized. The chain employs TRBV18 and TRBJ1-6; D might be TRBD1 (6 bases). The CDR3 consists of 14 residues. Deletions cut 2 bases from V and 8 bases from J, with 10 bases between. CDR1 and CDR2 (germline): KGHSH, LQKENI. CDR3 region: CASSPGAGDSPLHF. DNA for the CDR3: TGTGCCAGCTCACCAGGGGCAGGGGATTCACCCCTCCACTTT.

This clonotype was counted at least ten times. The CDR3 loop is CASSFRSGVGAEQYF. The CDR3 DNA is TGTGCCAGCAGCTTCAGGTCAGGGGTTGGGGCCGAGCAGTACTTC. The chain recombines TRBV7-8 with TRBJ2-7; maybe TRBD1 (6 bases). The CDR3 sequence is 15 residues long. Deletions cut 3 bases from V and 6 bases from J, with 18 bases between. CDR1 is SGHVS and CDR2 is FQNEAQ in the germline V gene.

This clonotype was detected ten times or more. The chain carries TRBV28 and TRBJ1-1; 9 positions match TRBD1. This CDR3 is 14 amino acids long. The V and J ends lost 5 bases and 1 base, in that order; junction bases with no gene match: 2. Germline V gene data show CDR1 as MDHEN and CDR2 as SYDVKM. The CDR3 bases are TGTGCCAGCAGTAAGGGACAGGGGAACACTGAAGCTTTCTTT. Its protein is CASSKGQGNTEAFF.

In its sample, this clonotype was seen many times. The chain recombines TRBV12-3 or TRBV12-4 with TRBJ1-2; D may be TRBD1 (5 bases). The CDR3 length is 15 residues. V was trimmed by 3 bases and J by 0 bases, leaving 11 bases between them. The chain's CDR3 is CASSFSRTSNYGYTF. DNA for the CDR3: TGTGCCAGCAGTTTTTCCCGGACATCTAACTATGGCTACACCTTC.